The entry below describes one TCR beta chain. Its antigen is still unknown. Specified time point: baseline, week 1 (first vaccination visit). Treatment defined: pre-vaccination baseline after standard-of-care therapy. Each tumor in the donors was a new WHO grade 3 or 4 astrocytoma, IDH1-mutant and ATRX-lost. V dropped 1 base and J dropped 0 bases, with 10 bases sitting between them. Per germline, CDR1 SGHVS and CDR2 FQNEAQ. This CDR3 region has 16 residues. TCRdb keeps only in-frame clones here, not all; method: immunoSEQ multiplex PCR. Among about 67,000 clones listed, over 70% were seen once. These data are taken from a study of a mutant IDH1 vaccine in newly diagnosed glioma. Looking at the study overall: Most had both radiotherapy and temozolomide beforehand; others had only one. The study's findings and limits: In 93.3% of patients, immune responses induced by the vaccine occurred.

The chain combines TRBV7-8 with TRBJ1-3; tentatively, D is TRBD1 (5 bases). The sequence was collected from a woman aged 18-30 years with glioma. Some clones in this sample may be carry-over from other donors' samples. The material was peripheral blood mononuclear cells (PBMCs), obtained from a glioma patient treated with radiotherapy, temozolomide or both. The CDR3 nucleotides are TGTGCCAGCAGCTTAGTCGCAGGGTACTCTGGAAACACCATATATTTT. Its translation: CASSLVAGYSGNTIYF.